Listed here are 32 T cell receptor beta chains from one sample, sequenced in a study of CD8+CD57+ T cells in acquired aplastic anemia. The patients chosen for sequencing had shown expansion of CD8+CD57+ cells (detected by flow cytometry). Profiles of TCR beta VDJ and CDR3 were generated from a genomic DNA template. TCRdb re-called the reads through MiXCR, storing one row per CDR3 protein. The sample carries around 170,000 distinct CDR3 sequences, around half recorded once. The sample was sorted CD4+, CD8+, or CD8+CD57+ T cells (not recorded which) from PBMCs. These TCRs come from a human donor with aplastic anemia.

Of note for this clonotype: Sequence at one end of the junction differs from germline and may be a read error. The chain joins TRBV7-7 to TRBJ2-5; tentative D call: TRBD1 (6 bases). Germline CDR1 SSHAT, CDR2 FNYEAQ (reference sequence). The CDR3 is 15 amino acids. The DNA of the CDR3 is TGTGCTAGCAGCCAAGGACAGTTGAACCAAGAGACCCAGTACTTC. It is translated as CASSQGQLNQETQYF.

As regards this clonotype: Its ends do not fully match the called genes, so a read error is possible. V is TRBV7-9 and J is TRBJ2-7, with D possibly matching TRBD1 (5 bases). This CDR3 has 11 residues. Per germline, CDR1 SEHNR and CDR2 FQNEAQ (reference sequence). The CDR3 sequence is CAGSDSLEQYF. The CDR3 nucleotides are TGTGCCGGCAGCGACAGTCTCGAGCAGTACTTC.

The table lists this clonotype with many counts. This chain connects TRBV12-3 or TRBV12-4 to TRBJ1-2; TRBD1 matches 10 bases. This CDR3 comprises 13 residues. V dropped 2 bases and J dropped 8; count of bases not matched to a gene: 2. The CDR3, as DNA: TGTGCCAGCAGTTTAAGGGACAGGGGAGGCTACACCTTC. As protein: CASSLRDRGGYTF.

V gene TRBV19 combines with J gene TRBJ1-5, with a weak D call TRBD1 (5 bases). Trimming left V 3 bases short and J 6 bases short, with 18 bases between. Germline V lookup: CDR1 LNHDA, CDR2 SQIVND (reference sequence). There are 16 residues in the CDR3. CDR3 nucleotide sequence: TGTGCCAGTAGTATGGTGCGGGGCCGAGGCAGTCAGCCCCAGCATTTT. This translates into CASSMVRGRGSQPQHF. The complete variable domain, with remaining parts taken from reference TRBV19 and TRBJ1-5, reads DGGITQSPKYLFRKEGQNVTLSCEQNLNHDAMYWYRQDPGQGLRLIYYSQIVNDFQKGDIAEGYSVSREKKESFPLTVTSAQKNPTAFYLCASSMVRGRGSQPQHFGDGTRLSIL.

The CDR3 DNA is TGCAGTGCTTTACAGGGACCTGAAGCTTTCTTT. It translates to CSALQGPEAFF. This chain connects TRBV20-1 to TRBJ1-1; the D gene is possibly TRBD1 (6 bases). Germline V gives CDR1 DFQATT, CDR2 SNEGSKA (reference sequence). The CDR3 runs to 11 residues. V lost 5 bases and J 6 bases, leaving 10 bases between the germline ends.

The genes are TRBV5-1 and TRBJ2-3, with D possibly TRBD1 on 6 matching bases. V shed 4 bases and J shed 2 bases, with 14 bases lying between them. Germline CDR1 reads SGHRS; CDR2 reads YFSETQ. The CDR3 is made up of 15 amino acids. The CDR3 region is CASSMQGPNTDTQYF. CDR3 DNA: TGCGCCAGCAGCATGCAGGGGCCGAACACAGATACGCAGTATTTT.

V gene TRBV12-3 or TRBV12-4 combines with J gene TRBJ2-2, with D perhaps TRBD1 (5 bases). This CDR3 has 16 residues. Trimming removed 2 bases from V and 3 bases from J, with 13 bases in between. The CDR3: CASSLWLLGDTGELFF. The DNA for the CDR3 is TGTGCCAGCAGTTTATGGCTCCTAGGGGACACCGGGGAGCTGTTTTTT.

V gene TRBV11-2 combines with J gene TRBJ2-3; no definite D call. V shed 5 bases and J shed 0 bases, with 21 bases lying between them. Germline V CDR1 and CDR2: SGHAT, FQNNGV. CDR3 length: 18 amino acids. CDR3 loop: CASSPISVRPGSTDTQYF. CDR3 bases: TGTGCCAGCAGCCCCATATCCGTCAGACCCGGAAGCACAGATACGCAGTATTTT.

At least ten counts were recorded for this clonotype. The chain recombines TRBV24-1 with TRBJ2-7; TRBD1 matches at 9 bases. The V gene's germline CDR1 is KGHDR and CDR2 SFDVKD. V trimming: 5 bases; J trimming: 5 bases; junction bases outside the gene matches: 6. The CDR3 sequence is 14 residues long. The CDR3, as DNA: TGTGCCACCAGTGCCCCGGACAGGGGCCACGAGCAGTACTTC. Protein sequence: CATSAPDRGHEQYF.

This clonotype was observed many times. The chain is built from TRBV12-3 or TRBV12-4 and TRBJ1-2, with TRBD1 identical over 7 bases. This CDR3 region has 13 residues. With V trimmed by 4 bases and J by 7 bases, 6 bases remained unmatched. The CDR3 protein is CASSSGRGVGYTF. The CDR3 nucleotides are TGTGCCAGCAGTTCTGGCAGGGGGGTTGGCTACACCTTC.

This clonotype showed up just a few times. The rearrangement uses TRBV20-1 and TRBJ2-1; weak D call: TRBD2 (5 bases). Per the germline V gene, CDR1 is DFQATT and CDR2 is SNEGSKA (reference sequence). The germline V and J ends were trimmed by 3 bases and 3 bases, with 12 bases remaining between them. This CDR3 is 14 amino acids long. The CDR3 coding sequence is TGCAGTGCTAGTGGGCTAGCAGGCTACAATGAGCAGTTCTTC. Translated, it gives CSASGLAGYNEQFF.

A note on this clonotype: Possible read error: a much larger clone is one base away. It is likely a read error, because the conserved phenylalanine at the end of the CDR3 is missing. V gene TRBV28 combines with J gene TRBJ1-5; D not certain. V was shortened by 4 bases and J by 11 bases, with 12 bases between the two germline ends. Germline V CDR1 and CDR2: MDHEN, SYDVKM. The CDR3 spans 12 residues. CDR3 residues: CASSSSSRAQHL. The CDR3 nucleotides read TGTGCCAGCAGTTCGTCGAGCCGGGCCCAGCATCTT.

To note about this clonotype: At one of its ends the junction is not consistent with the germline gene, which may arise from a read error. The chain is built from TRBV20-1 and TRBJ1-1, with 8 bases lining up with TRBD1. CDR1 and CDR2 (germline): DFQATT, SNEGSKA (reference sequence). This CDR3 contains 12 residues. As DNA, the CDR3 is TGCAGTGCTGCAGGGGGCACGACTGAAGCTCTCTTT. This translates into CSAAGGTTEALF.

This clonotype was observed a few times. The chain recombines TRBV7-2 with TRBJ2-5; no reliable D call. V was trimmed by 2 bases and J by 4 bases, leaving 5 bases between them. This CDR3 region has 12 residues. Germline V gives CDR1 SGHTA, CDR2 FQGNSA. The CDR3 loop is CASSLMGETQYF. The CDR3 DNA reads as TGTGCCAGCAGCTTAATGGGAGAGACCCAGTACTTC.

CDR3 residues: CASRGRRNEKLFF. The CDR3 nucleotides are TGTGCCAGTAGGGGACGGAGGAATGAAAAACTGTTTTTT. The rearrangement joins TRBV19 to TRBJ1-4, with a tentative D call TRBD1 (5 bases). The CDR3 contains 13 residues. CDR1 and CDR2 from the germline V gene are LNHDA and SQIVND (reference sequence). V was shortened by 6 bases and J by 5 bases, with 10 bases between the two germline ends. Combining the CDR3 with reference TRBV19 and TRBJ1-4 gives the whole variable domain DGGITQSPKYLFRKEGQNVTLSCEQNLNHDAMYWYRQDPGQGLRLIYYSQIVNDFQKGDIAEGYSVSREKKESFPLTVTSAQKNPTAFYLCASRGRRNEKLFFGSGTQLSVL.

In its sample, this clonotype was seen many times. This chain connects TRBV2 to TRBJ2-7; D might be TRBD1 (6 bases). Germline values: CDR1 SNHLY, CDR2 FYNNEI. V was trimmed by 6 bases and J by 3 bases, leaving 9 bases between them. This CDR3 is built from 12 residues. Written as DNA, the CDR3 is TGTGCCAGCAGCTACAGGGACTACGAGCAGTACTTC. It translates to CASSYRDYEQYF.

The genes are TRBV5-4 and TRBJ2-3; tentatively, D is TRBD1 (6 bases). This CDR3 region has 15 residues. CDR1 and CDR2 (germline): SGHNT, YYREEE (reference sequence). Trimming removed 0 bases from V and 4 bases from J, with 12 bases in between. CDR3 in amino acids: CASSLARGGADTQYF. CDR3 in DNA: TGTGCCAGCAGCTTGGCCAGGGGTGGCGCAGATACGCAGTATTTT.

This clonotype occurred many times. This chain connects TRBV29-1 to TRBJ1-1; D not certain. Trimming shortened V by 7 bases and J by 1 base, and 19 bases separated the two germline ends. Germline V lookup: CDR1 SQVTM, CDR2 ANQGSEA. CDR3 length: 15 residues. The CDR3 here is CSAIKAQAGNTEAFF. The CDR3 DNA sequence: TGCAGCGCAATAAAAGCCCAGGCAGGGAACACTGAAGCTTTCTTT.

In this sample, this clonotype turned up a few times. This chain joins TRBV18 and TRBJ1-5; TRBD1 matches at 9 bases. Germline V gene lookup returns CDR1 KGHSH and CDR2 LQKENI. V shed 3 bases, J shed 4 bases, and the junction held 7 bases outside the gene matches. The CDR3 is 16 amino acids. As DNA, the CDR3 is TGTGCCAGCTCACCGATGCCGGGGACAGGGAATCAGCCCCAGCATTTT. Translated, it gives CASSPMPGTGNQPQHF. The whole variable domain, remainder taken from reference TRBV18 and TRBJ1-5, is NAGVMQNPRHLVRRRGQEARLRCSPMKGHSHVYWYRQLPEEGLKFMVYLQKENIIDESGMPKERFSAEFPKEGPSILRIQQVVRGDSAAYFCASSPMPGTGNQPQHFGDGTRLSIL.

This clonotype was observed many times. The J gene is TRBJ2-7, the V gene TRBV6-5; 9 bases map to TRBD2. Trimming took 4 bases from V and 7 from J; bases not matched to a gene: 11. Germline lookup yields CDR1 MNHEY and CDR2 SVGAGI. There are 15 residues in the CDR3. The CDR3 DNA follows: TGTGCCAGCAGTTTGGTAGCGGGGGACCTCGGGGAGCAGTACTTC. Protein: CASSLVAGDLGEQYF.

A single count supports this clonotype. This rearrangement joins TRBV10-2 to TRBJ2-7; perhaps TRBD2 as D (6 bases). Germline V gene sequence: CDR1 WSHSY, CDR2 SAAADI. The CDR3 is made up of 14 amino acids. V was pared by 4 bases and J by 5 bases, with 15 bases between. Here the CDR3 DNA reads TGCGCCAGCAGTGCTCAGGTCGGGGGAAACGAGCAGTACTTC. Translation: CASSAQVGGNEQYF.

The chain links TRBV10-1 to TRBJ2-7; 8 bases map to TRBD2. There are 14 residues in the CDR3. With V trimmed by 4 bases and J by 6 bases, 8 bases remained unmatched. CDR1 and CDR2 from the germline V gene are WNHNN and SYGVQD (reference sequence). In DNA, the CDR3 is TGCGCCAGCAGTGCGAGAGCGGGAGTCCCCGAGCAGTACTTC. As protein: CASSARAGVPEQYF.

This clonotype appeared many times. V gene TRBV5-1 combines with J gene TRBJ2-2, with a weak D call TRBD1 (6 bases). The germline gives CDR1 SGHRS, CDR2 YFSETQ. Trimming removed 7 bases from V and 1 base from J, with 11 bases in between. CDR3 length: 14 amino acids. In DNA, the CDR3 is TGCGCCAGCCAAAAGGACAGGAACACCGGGGAGCTGTTTTTT. This translates into CASQKDRNTGELFF.

This chain joins TRBV7-9 and TRBJ2-6; D gene unclear. V was cut by 1 base and J by 0 bases, with 4 bases left in between. In germline, CDR1 is SEHNR, CDR2 FQNEAQ (reference sequence). The CDR3 extends over 15 amino acids. CDR3 nucleotides: TGTGCCAGCAGCTTAGGACACTCTGGGGCCAACGTCCTGACTTTC. It translates to CASSLGHSGANVLTF.

This chain links TRBV2 with TRBJ2-5; 8 bases agree with TRBD1. CDR1 is SNHLY, CDR2 FYNNEI, per germline. The CDR3 runs 15 residues. V lost 1 base to trimming and J lost 5 bases; unmatched junction nucleotides: 6. CDR3 loop: CASSEGGQGAETQYF. The CDR3 DNA reads as TGTGCCAGCAGTGAAGGGGGGCAGGGGGCTGAGACCCAGTACTTC.

This clonotype was seen more than once but under ten times. The chain employs TRBV27 and TRBJ2-5, with no clear D. This CDR3 region has 13 residues. Between the trimmed V and J ends, which lost 2 bases and 5 bases, there was a span of 9 bases. Germline V gene lookup returns CDR1 MNHEY and CDR2 SMNVEV (reference sequence). The CDR3, as DNA: TGTGCCAGCAGTTTAGGCCACTGGGAGACCCAGTACTTC. This codes for CASSLGHWETQYF.

The rearrangement links TRBV10-1 to TRBJ1-6, with unresolved D. The CDR3 totals 14 residues. V lost 3 bases and J lost 10, with 13 bases in between. Germline CDR1 WNHNN, CDR2 SYGVQD (reference sequence). Here the CDR3 reads CASSEEQRFSPLHF. The CDR3 coding sequence is TGCGCCAGCAGTGAAGAGCAGCGTTTCTCACCCCTCCACTTT.

With regard to this clonotype: The CDR3 ends on some other residue instead of the conserved phenylalanine or tryptophan, so this is likely a read error. The V gene is TRBV20-1, the J gene TRBJ2-1, with TRBD1 matching over 8 bases. The CDR3 sequence is 14 residues long. The V gene end was trimmed by 3 bases and the J gene end by 6 bases; junction bases not matched to a gene: 7. Germline lookup yields CDR1 DFQATT and CDR2 SNEGSKA (reference sequence). Written as DNA, the CDR3 is TGCAGTGCTAGGAAGACAGGGGAAAGCAATGAGCAGTTCTGC. It translates to CSARKTGESNEQFC.

This clonotype was counted between two and nine times. CDR3 region: CASSLGGRGGVYNEQFF. The CDR3 nucleotides read TGTGCCAGCAGCTTAGGTGGGCGGGGTGGGGTCTACAATGAGCAGTTCTTC. This rearrangement joins TRBV11-2 to TRBJ2-1; a weak D match, TRBD2 (6 bases). V was trimmed by 1 base and J by 3 bases, leaving 16 bases between them. CDR3 length: 17 amino acids. Looked up from germline, CDR1 is SGHAT and CDR2 is FQNNGV.

This clonotype was counted between two and nine times. V usage is TRBV7-9 and J usage is TRBJ2-7, with TRBD1 matching 7 bases. V was pared by 5 bases and J by 6 bases, with 4 bases of the junction left unmatched. Per germline, CDR1 SEHNR and CDR2 FQNEAQ (reference sequence). CDR3 length: 12 residues. CDR3 coding DNA: TGTGCCAGCAGCCCAGACAGGGTCGAGCAGTACTTC. Protein product: CASSPDRVEQYF.

The chain carries TRBV29-1 and TRBJ1-1, with a tentative D call TRBD1 (5 bases). This CDR3 is 13 amino acids long. V was trimmed by 4 bases and J by 4 bases, leaving 13 bases between them. Germline CDR1 is SQVTM and CDR2 is ANQGSEA. In DNA, the CDR3 is TGCAGCGTTGTTCCGATCGGGGGCACTGAAGCTTTCTTT. This sequence encodes CSVVPIGGTEAFF.

The chain is built from TRBV30 and TRBJ2-3; D is uncertain. Germline loops: CDR1 GTSNPN, CDR2 SVGIG (reference sequence). The CDR3 contains 12 residues. V dropped 1 base and J dropped 0 bases, with 2 bases sitting between them. CDR3 region: CAWSASTDTQYF. CDR3 bases: TGTGCCTGGAGTGCCAGCACAGATACGCAGTATTTT.